These 30 T cell receptor beta chains came from one sample sequenced in a study of blood T cell repertoires in COVID-19. Clones were read by immunoSEQ multiplex PCR, and TCRdb kept only the in-frame ones, dropping some. The sample yields about 280,000 clones, roughly nine tenths seen once. What was sequenced was PBMCs or T cells enriched from blood (not recorded which). The receptors were sampled from a woman in her sixties who had recovered from COVID-19.

CDR3 sequence (DNA): TGCGCCAGCAGCCCCCGGGCCGGACGAACGGGGAATGAAAAACTGTTTTTT. It yields the protein CASSPRAGRTGNEKLFF. V usage is TRBV4-1 and J usage is TRBJ1-4; D is ambiguous. Germline values: CDR1 MGHRA, CDR2 YSYEKL. V was pared by 4 bases and J by 5 bases, with 20 bases between. The CDR3 sequence is 17 residues long.

The gene calls are TRBV9 and TRBJ1-4; D is perhaps TRBD1 (6 bases). Germline V gene sequence: CDR1 SGDLS, CDR2 YYNGEE. The CDR3 extends over 15 amino acids. Between the trimmed V and J ends, which lost 3 bases and 7 bases, there was a span of 16 bases. CDR3 sequence: CASSATGAWGEKLFF. The CDR3 bases are TGTGCCAGCAGCGCGACAGGCGCTTGGGGTGAAAAACTGTTTTTT.

This clone was recorded only once. The gene calls are TRBV10-2 and TRBJ2-1; TRBD2 aligns across 7 bases. The CDR3 length is 14 residues. V gave up 6 bases and J gave up 4 bases; unmatched junction bases: 6. Germline values: CDR1 WSHSY, CDR2 SAAADI. The DNA for the CDR3 is TGCGCCAGCAGCGACGGGAGGACGTACAATGAGCAGTTCTTC. It specifies CASSDGRTYNEQFF.

This clone came up once. This chain connects TRBV30 to TRBJ2-7; 12 bases align to TRBD1. The germline gives CDR1 GTSNPN, CDR2 SVGIG (reference sequence). The CDR3 loop spans 17 amino acids. V shed 0 bases, J shed 6 bases, and the junction held 12 bases outside the gene matches. CDR3: CAWSVLGQGAPIGEQYF. CDR3 nucleotides: TGTGCCTGGAGTGTATTGGGACAGGGGGCGCCGATCGGCGAGCAGTACTTC.

The CDR3 nucleotides read TGTGCCAGCAGCCCCGGACACTATAATTCACCCCTCCACTTT. It is translated as CASSPGHYNSPLHF. The rearrangement uses TRBV11-2 and TRBJ1-6; a weak D match, TRBD1 (5 bases). Germline V gene lookup returns CDR1 SGHAT and CDR2 FQNNGV. This CDR3 is 14 amino acids long. Trimming pared 5 bases from V and 3 bases from J, leaving 8 bases between. The whole variable domain, remainder taken from reference TRBV11-2 and TRBJ1-6, is EAGVAQSPRYKIIEKRQSVAFWCNPISGHATLYWYQQILGQGPKLLIQFQNNGVVDDSQLPKDRFSAERLKGVDSTLKIQPAKLEDSAVYLCASSPGHYNSPLHFGNGTRLTVT.

V and J are TRBV5-8 and TRBJ1-4; TRBD1 matches at 7 bases. This CDR3 has 14 residues. In germline, CDR1 is SGHTS, CDR2 YDEGEE. With 4 bases clipped from V and 10 bases from J, the junction kept 10 bases outside the gene matches. In DNA, the CDR3 is TGTGCCAGCAGCCCGAGGGACAGAACGGGAAAACTGTTTTTT. Its protein product is CASSPRDRTGKLFF.

The chain has TRBV5-5 and TRBJ2-7, with 9 bases that match TRBD1. The CDR3 totals 14 residues. CDR1 and CDR2 (germline): SGHKS, YYEKEE (reference sequence). The ends lost 5 bases at V and 5 bases at J; junction bases unmatched: 8. CDR3 residues: CASRPTGGGHEQYF. The DNA of the CDR3 is TGTGCCAGCAGACCGACAGGGGGAGGACACGAGCAGTACTTC. The complete variable domain, with remaining parts taken from reference TRBV5-5 and TRBJ2-7, reads DAGVTQSPTHLIKTRGQQVTLRCSPISGHKSVSWYQQVLGQGPQFIFQYYEKEERGRGNFPDRFSARQFPNYSSELNVNALLLGDSALYLCASRPTGGGHEQYFGPGTRLTVT.

The chain has TRBV29-1 and TRBJ2-1; D gene ambiguous. CDR3 length equals 13 residues. The V and J ends lost 4 bases and 6 bases respectively, with 13 bases between them. Germline V gene lookup returns CDR1 SQVTM and CDR2 ANQGSEA. For the CDR3, the DNA is TGCAGCGTTGTCCCGCTAATTGGCAATGAGCAGTTCTTC. This encodes CSVVPLIGNEQFF.

This clone appeared a few times. This sequence joins TRBV7-9 and TRBJ2-7; 7 bases fit TRBD1. V shed 6 bases and J 2 bases; nucleotides not matched to a gene: 4. Germline V gene data show CDR1 as SEHNR and CDR2 as FQNEAQ (reference sequence). The CDR3 is 13 residues long. The CDR3 here is CASRRGTAYEQYF. The CDR3 DNA reads TGTGCCAGCAGGAGAGGGACAGCCTACGAGCAGTACTTC.

This clone was seen a few times. V and J are TRBV30 and TRBJ1-4; possible D gene TRBD1, 6 bases. Trimming cost V 3 bases and J 2 bases, with 13 bases left between them. The CDR3 runs 15 residues. The germline V gene encodes CDR1 GTSNPN and CDR2 SVGIG (reference sequence). CDR3 DNA sequence: TGTGCCTGGAGCGAGGGGGTGGGGACTAATGAAAAACTGTTTTTT. This gives the protein CAWSEGVGTNEKLFF.

V is TRBV5-1 and J is TRBJ2-5, with 13 bases fitting TRBD2. The length of the CDR3 is 14 residues. The V gene end was trimmed by 3 bases and the J gene end by 7 bases; junction bases not matched to a gene: 3. Germline CDR1 reads SGHRS; CDR2 reads YFSETQ. The CDR3 spells CASSSRTSGGTQYF. The CDR3 bases are TGCGCCAGCAGCTCTCGGACTAGCGGGGGGACCCAGTACTTC.

This sequence joins TRBV19 and TRBJ2-7; TRBD1 matches at 9 bases. Germline CDR1 LNHDA, CDR2 SQIVND (reference sequence). This CDR3 contains 14 residues. V lost 9 bases and J lost 6; bases outside the gene matches: 12. The CDR3 region is CASQQTGTGTEQYF. The CDR3 bases are TGTGCCAGCCAGCAGACCGGGACAGGGACCGAGCAGTACTTC.

The gene calls are TRBV6-5 and TRBJ2-7; no definite D call. From germline, CDR1 is MNHEY and CDR2 SVGAGI. Trimming removed 2 bases from V and 2 bases from J, with 13 bases in between. The CDR3 spans 15 residues. For the CDR3, the DNA is TGTGCCAGCAGTTACGCAGGTCAGCTCGCCTACGAGCAGTACTTC. Translation gives CASSYAGQLAYEQYF.

In its sample, this clone is large (0.1 to 1%). As DNA, the CDR3 is TGTGCCAGCAGCCCTCAGGGGAACACTGAAGCTTTCTTT. Translation: CASSPQGNTEAFF. The chain uses TRBV5-5 and TRBJ1-1, with a tentative D call TRBD1 (5 bases). The V end was cut by 4 bases, the J end by 1 base, with 8 bases between. This CDR3 region has 13 residues. CDR1 and CDR2 from the germline V gene are SGHKS and YYEKEE (reference sequence). Using reference TRBV5-5 and TRBJ1-1 for the parts outside the CDR3, the full variable domain is DAGVTQSPTHLIKTRGQQVTLRCSPISGHKSVSWYQQVLGQGPQFIFQYYEKEERGRGNFPDRFSARQFPNYSSELNVNALLLGDSALYLCASSPQGNTEAFFGQGTRLTVV.

This clone was recorded only once. The same CDR3 arises from other DNA sequences in this sample as well. This chain uses TRBV24-1 with TRBJ2-6; no firm D call. Deletions cut 5 bases from V and 4 bases from J, with 5 bases between. The CDR3 consists of 13 residues. Germline CDR1 and CDR2: KGHDR and SFDVKD. DNA for the CDR3: TGTGCCACCAGTGGCGCAGGGGCCAACGTCCTGACTTTC. It translates to CATSGAGANVLTF.

V usage is TRBV10-3 and J usage is TRBJ2-5, with D possibly being TRBD2 (7 bases). Germline V gene data show CDR1 as ENHRY and CDR2 as SYGVKD. This CDR3 is 16 amino acids long. V was shortened by 3 bases and J by 4 bases, with 18 bases between the two germline ends. In nucleotides, the CDR3 is TGTGCCATCAGTGAACAACTGGGGGGGGCAGGAGAGACCCAGTACTTC. Its protein product is CAISEQLGGAGETQYF.

The chain joins TRBV7-9 to TRBJ2-5; 11 positions match TRBD2. With V trimmed by 5 bases and J by 5 bases, 7 bases remained unmatched. CDR1 is SEHNR, CDR2 FQNEAQ, per germline (reference sequence). The CDR3 runs to 15 residues. CDR3 DNA: TGTGCCAGCAGCCAGAGACTAGCGGGAAGGGAGACCCAGTACTTC. Its translation is CASSQRLAGRETQYF. Full variable domain (missing parts from reference TRBV7-9 and TRBJ2-5): DTGVSQNPRHKITKRGQNVTFRCDPISEHNRLYWYRQTLGQGPEFLTYFQNEAQLEKSRLLSDRFSAERPKGSFSTLEIQRTEQGDSAMYLCASSQRLAGRETQYFGPGTRLLVL.

V gene TRBV28 combines with J gene TRBJ1-4; 8 positions agree with TRBD1. The V and J ends lost 2 bases and 6 bases, in that order; junction bases with no gene match: 2. This CDR3 contains 14 residues. Germline values: CDR1 MDHEN, CDR2 SYDVKM. The CDR3 reads CASSLDRGYEKLFF. The CDR3 bases are TGTGCCAGCAGTTTAGACAGGGGTTATGAAAAACTGTTTTTT.

The CDR3 reads CASSSPGSTDTQYF. CDR3 in DNA: TGTGCCAGCAGTAGTCCGGGTAGCACAGATACGCAGTATTTT. This chain links TRBV2 with TRBJ2-3; D is undetermined. Trimming pared 5 bases from V and 0 bases from J, leaving 9 bases between. This CDR3 is 14 amino acids long. Per germline, CDR1 SNHLY and CDR2 FYNNEI.

The chain recombines TRBV2 with TRBJ1-6; 7 positions agree with TRBD1. The CDR3 is 14 amino acids. Per germline, CDR1 SNHLY and CDR2 FYNNEI. V trimming: 7 bases; J trimming: 7 bases; junction bases outside the gene matches: 7. The CDR3 loop is CASTGTVRNSPLHF. The DNA for the CDR3 is TGTGCCAGCACGGGGACAGTTAGGAATTCACCCCTCCACTTT. Together with reference TRBV2 and TRBJ1-6, the CDR3 gives the full variable domain: EPEVTQTPSHQVTQMGQEVILRCVPISNHLYFYWYRQILGQKVEFLVSFYNNEISEKSEIFDDQFSVERPDGSNFTLKIRSTKLEDSAMYFCASTGTVRNSPLHFGNGTRLTVT.

This chain uses TRBV3-1 (or the pseudogene TRBV3-2) with TRBJ1-2; D is uncertain. V dropped 1 base and J dropped 3 bases, with 6 bases sitting between them. Germline V CDR1 and CDR2: LGHDT, YNNKEL (reference sequence). This CDR3 comprises 13 residues. The CDR3 reads CASSQGTYYGYTF. CDR3 DNA: TGTGCCAGCAGCCAAGGGACTTACTATGGCTACACCTTC.

The J gene is TRBJ2-7, the V gene TRBV5-4; 12 bases are a match to TRBD1. Trimming removed 4 bases from V and 6 bases from J; junction bases left unmatched: 11. CDR3 length equals 16 residues. CDR1 and CDR2 from the germline V gene are SGHNT and YYREEE (reference sequence). The chain's CDR3 is CASSEARDRGRFEQYF. CDR3 sequence (DNA): TGTGCCAGCAGCGAGGCCCGGGACAGGGGGCGCTTCGAGCAGTACTTC.

The rearrangement links TRBV5-1 to TRBJ2-7, with TRBD2 as a possible D gene (6 bases). Germline CDR1 reads SGHRS; CDR2 reads YFSETQ. V lost 2 bases to trimming and J lost 0 bases, with 18 bases between them. The CDR3 has 17 residues. CDR3 sequence (DNA): TGCGCCAGCAGCTTTGGTTCGTCCGGGGGTAGCTCCTACGAGCAGTACTTC. Amino acid sequence: CASSFGSSGGSSYEQYF.

The chain has TRBV3-1 (or the pseudogene TRBV3-2) and TRBJ2-1; TRBD2 matches 11 bases. The trim removed 0 bases at V and 0 bases at J, leaving 10 bases unmatched. Germline V gives CDR1 LGHDT, CDR2 YNNKEL (reference sequence). The length of the CDR3 is 20 residues. CDR3 DNA sequence: TGTGCCAGCAGCCAAGATCGGGCTAGCGGGAGGTTGAGCTCCTACAATGAGCAGTTCTTC. Amino acids: CASSQDRASGRLSSYNEQFF.

V usage is TRBV11-3 and J usage is TRBJ2-1, with D possibly matching TRBD2 (5 bases). V lost 2 bases, J lost 10 bases, and 12 bases lay in between. Germline loops: CDR1 SGHNT, CDR2 YENEEA. The CDR3 is 13 residues long. CDR3 region: CASSLTREKEQFF. For the CDR3, the DNA is TGTGCCAGCAGCTTAACTAGGGAAAAGGAGCAGTTCTTC.

V gene TRBV27 combines with J gene TRBJ1-1; D is ambiguous. The germline V gene has CDR1 MNHEY and CDR2 SMNVEV (reference sequence). This CDR3 contains 12 residues. CDR3 DNA: TGTGTGGTGGGTCGAGGATTTTCAAAAGCTTTCTTT. This codes for CVVGRGFSKAFF.

This clone was picked up one time. The rearrangement joins TRBV7-8 to TRBJ2-1; 7 nucleotides agree with TRBD2. CDR1 SGHVS and CDR2 FQNEAQ come from the germline V gene. The trim removed 3 bases at V and 3 bases at J, leaving 5 bases unmatched. There are 15 residues in the CDR3. The CDR3, as DNA: TGTGCCAGCAGCTTGCGGGGGTCAAACTACAATGAGCAGTTCTTC. Translation: CASSLRGSNYNEQFF.

The V gene is TRBV5-1, the J gene TRBJ1-2; no reliable D call. CDR1 and CDR2 (germline): SGHRS, YFSETQ. This CDR3 contains 13 residues. Trimming pared 0 bases from V and 3 bases from J, leaving 6 bases between. The CDR3 DNA follows: TGCGCCAGCAGCTTGGTTACAGACTATGGCTACACCTTC. Its protein product is CASSLVTDYGYTF.

The CDR3 loop is CASSTGTWNTEAFF. The DNA for the CDR3 is TGTGCCAGCAGTACCGGGACATGGAACACTGAAGCTTTCTTT. The V gene is TRBV6-5, the J gene TRBJ1-1, with a weak D call TRBD1 (6 bases). V was clipped by 5 bases and J by 1 base, with 11 bases between them. Per germline, CDR1 MNHEY and CDR2 SVGAGI. CDR3 length equals 14 residues.

The V and J genes are TRBV5-1 and TRBJ2-3, with D unresolved. The CDR3 sequence is 16 residues long. Germline V gene lookup returns CDR1 SGHRS and CDR2 YFSETQ. V shed 3 bases and J shed 2 bases, with 16 bases lying between them. CDR3 loop: CASSSAHVADTDTQYF. CDR3 coding DNA: TGCGCCAGCAGCTCCGCCCATGTGGCCGACACAGATACGCAGTATTTT. The complete variable domain, with remaining parts taken from reference TRBV5-1 and TRBJ2-3, reads KAGVTQTPRYLIKTRGQQVTLSCSPISGHRSVSWYQQTPGQGLQFLFEYFSETQRNKGNFPGRFSGRQFSNSRSEMNVSTLELGDSALYLCASSSAHVADTDTQYFGPGTRLTVL.